A selection of T cell receptor beta chains follows, all from one sample in a study of T cells expressing NK-cell markers. TCRdb reprocessed the 5' RACE reads and stores each CDR3 protein as one record, lacking DNA. Recorded for this sample: some 440,000 distinct CDR3 sequences. The specimen sequenced was blood T cells: a sorted CD56 or NKG2C T cell subset, CD4+ or CD8+ T cells, or bulk PBMC T cells (not recorded which). The receptors originated from a woman aged 50 to 65 in good health. The CDR3 runs from the conserved cysteine through the conserved F or W.

j_call,v_call,cdr3_aa
TRBJ1-1,TRBV19,CATAGQAGTEAFF
TRBJ1-4,TRBV7-6,CASSLLAIGEKLFF
TRBJ1-2,TRBV10-3,CAISEASSYTF
TRBJ2-2,TRBV11-3,CASTVDRGLDTGELFF
TRBJ2-3,TRBV27,CASRPGGGGDTQYF
TRBJ2-7,TRBV12-3/TRBV12-4,CASSPSGLAGQFAYEQYF
TRBJ2-5,TRBV5-6,CAIGSQETQYF
TRBJ1-1,TRBV10-3,CAIRDGTSDTEAFF
TRBJ1-2,TRBV29-1,CSVEGRANYGYTF
TRBJ2-6,TRBV5-1,CASSYNEANVLTF
TRBJ1-1,TRBV6-4,CASLRGAGTEAFF
TRBJ2-1,TRBV2,CASRSQGGSYNEQFF
TRBJ2-1,TRBV21-1,CASVASWFSYNEQFF
TRBJ2-1,TRBV5-1,CASSLGRERNPYNEQFF
TRBJ2-3,TRBV5-1,CASSPQGLAPGDTQYF
TRBJ2-3,TRBV4-2,CASSQELVVTQYF
TRBJ2-2,TRBV30,CAGEGGSWTGELFF
TRBJ2-3,TRBV2,CASSEDKREGPTDTQYF
TRBJ2-3,TRBV20-1,CSASPPKAGGRADTQYF
TRBJ1-5,TRBV6-1,CASSGGLLYNQPQHF
TRBJ2-1,TRBV6-5,CASRGVRNEQFF
TRBJ2-1,TRBV28,CASSLETSGRGRLYNEQFF
TRBJ2-1,TRBV12-3/TRBV12-4,CASTPRSSNEQFF
TRBJ2-2,TRBV4-1,CASSLAGTKTGELFF
TRBJ2-1,TRBV5-6,CASSRTDRGIGFF
TRBJ2-5,TRBV29-1,CSVEGWREGSQETQYF
TRBJ2-3,TRBV7-9,CASSLLFGKSTDTQYF
TRBJ1-5,TRBV5-1,CASSLAGQGDQPQHF
TRBJ2-1,TRBV7-9,CASSLAGTAYTNEQFF